Listed below are T cell receptor beta chains from one sample, sequenced in a study of blood T cell repertoires in COVID-19. Only in-frame clones appear in the TCRdb table, and some are missing; sequencing was by immunoSEQ multiplex PCR. This sample has under 150,000 clones; around 82% occur once, and the top ten carry 10% to 15%. The sample comprised peripheral blood. The receptors shown here come from a man in his 60s with active or convalescent COVID-19. CDR3s include the opening cysteine and the closing phenylalanine or tryptophan. Each record gives: clone size, D gene, V gene, J gene, CDR3 protein, CDR3 DNA. The D gene is left open where the match is weak. Part of the rows lack a size; the others show once, few, many or a class for expanded clones.

once	TRBD2	TRBV3-1/TRBV3-2	TRBJ2-4	CASSHSREGDIQYF	TGTGCCAGCAGCCATAGCCGGGAGGGAGACATTCAGTACTTC
NA	NA	TRBV27	TRBJ2-7	CASSWYRAGEQYF	TGTGCCAGCAGTTGGTACAGGGCGGGCGAGCAGTACTTC
once	TRBD2	TRBV9	TRBJ2-4	CASSGDLPGGTNIQYF	TGTGCCAGCAGCGGAGACCTCCCGGGGGGGACTAACATTCAGTACTTC
once	NA	TRBV11-3	TRBJ2-5	CASSPGAGEQETQYF	TGTGCCAGCAGCCCCGGGGCAGGGGAGCAAGAGACCCAGTACTTC
NA	TRBD2	TRBV5-1	TRBJ2-2	CASSTRTSGTGELFF	TGCGCCAGCAGCACGCGGACTAGCGGCACCGGGGAGCTGTTTTTT
few	TRBD2	TRBV29-1	TRBJ2-7	CSVEGRESYEQYF	TGCAGCGTTGAAGGGCGGGAGTCTTACGAGCAGTACTTC
few	NA	TRBV28	TRBJ1-1	CQCGRGLSNTEAFF	TGTCAATGCGGCCGAGGTCTTTCGAACACTGAAGCTTTCTTT
NA	TRBD1	TRBV13	TRBJ2-1	CASSYRRDRGRISGTLDNEQFF	TGTGCCAGCAGCTACCGACGTGACAGGGGGCGCATCAGCGGGACACTTGACAATGAGCAGTTCTTC
NA	NA	TRBV5-6	TRBJ1-5	CASSLLNQPQHF	TGTGCCAGCAGCTTGCTTAATCAGCCCCAGCATTTT
NA	NA	TRBV5-1	TRBJ2-1	CASSFNVGEQFF	TGCGCCAGCAGCTTCAACGTCGGTGAGCAGTTCTTC
NA	NA	TRBV19	TRBJ1-6	CASSIAAGIGSPLHF	TGTGCCAGTAGTATAGCGGCGGGTATCGGTTCACCCCTCCACTTT
NA	TRBD2	TRBV27	TRBJ2-7	CASGGGRNYEQYF	TGTGCCAGCGGAGGCGGGAGGAACTACGAGCAGTACTTC